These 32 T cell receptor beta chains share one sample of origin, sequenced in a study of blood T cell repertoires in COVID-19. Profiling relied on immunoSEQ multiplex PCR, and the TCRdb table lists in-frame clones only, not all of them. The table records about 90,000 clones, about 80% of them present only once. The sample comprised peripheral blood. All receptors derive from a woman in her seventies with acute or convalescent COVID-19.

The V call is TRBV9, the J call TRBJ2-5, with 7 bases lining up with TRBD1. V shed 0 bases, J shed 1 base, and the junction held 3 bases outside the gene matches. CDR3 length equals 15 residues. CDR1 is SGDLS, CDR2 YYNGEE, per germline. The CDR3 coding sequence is TGTGCCAGCAGCGTAGTTGGGACAGTCCAAGAGACCCAGTACTTC. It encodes CASSVVGTVQETQYF.

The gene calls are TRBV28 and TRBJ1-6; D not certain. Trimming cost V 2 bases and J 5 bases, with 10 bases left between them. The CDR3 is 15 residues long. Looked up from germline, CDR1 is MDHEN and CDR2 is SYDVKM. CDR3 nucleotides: TGTGCCAGCAGTTTACAGGCCCCGCATAATTCACCCCTCCACTTT. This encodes CASSLQAPHNSPLHF.

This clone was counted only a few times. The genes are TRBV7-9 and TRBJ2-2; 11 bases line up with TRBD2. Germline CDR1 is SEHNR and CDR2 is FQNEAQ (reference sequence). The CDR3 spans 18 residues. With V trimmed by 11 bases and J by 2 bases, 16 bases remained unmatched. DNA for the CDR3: TGTGCCCTATCCAGGGGCCGACTAGCGGGATTAAACACCGGGGAGCTGTTTTTT. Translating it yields CALSRGRLAGLNTGELFF. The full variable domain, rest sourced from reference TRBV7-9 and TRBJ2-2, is DTGVSQNPRHKITKRGQNVTFRCDPISEHNRLYWYRQTLGQGPEFLTYFQNEAQLEKSRLLSDRFSAERPKGSFSTLEIQRTEQGDSAMYLCALSRGRLAGLNTGELFFGEGSRLTVL.

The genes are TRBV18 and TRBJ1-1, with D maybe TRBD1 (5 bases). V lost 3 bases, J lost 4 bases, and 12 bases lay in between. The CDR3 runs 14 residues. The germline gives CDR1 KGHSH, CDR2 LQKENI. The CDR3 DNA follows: TGTGCCAGCTCACCTCTGGGGGAGGGCACTGAAGCTTTCTTT. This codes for CASSPLGEGTEAFF.

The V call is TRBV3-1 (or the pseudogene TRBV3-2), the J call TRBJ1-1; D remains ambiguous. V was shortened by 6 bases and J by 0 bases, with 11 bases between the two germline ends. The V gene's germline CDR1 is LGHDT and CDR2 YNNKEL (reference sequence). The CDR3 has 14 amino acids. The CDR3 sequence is CASSPAGMNTEAFF. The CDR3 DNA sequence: TGTGCCAGCAGTCCGGCGGGGATGAACACTGAAGCTTTCTTT.

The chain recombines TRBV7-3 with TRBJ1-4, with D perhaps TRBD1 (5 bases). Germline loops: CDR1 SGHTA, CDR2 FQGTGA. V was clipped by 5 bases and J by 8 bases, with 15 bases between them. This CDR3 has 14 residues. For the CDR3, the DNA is TGTGCCAGCAGCCTCGGGGGGATTGAGGAAAAACTGTTTTTT. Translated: CASSLGGIEEKLFF.

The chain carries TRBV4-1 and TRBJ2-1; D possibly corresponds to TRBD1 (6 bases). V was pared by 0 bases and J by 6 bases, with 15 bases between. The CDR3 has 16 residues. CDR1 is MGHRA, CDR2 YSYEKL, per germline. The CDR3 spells CASSQEVTGLSNEQFF. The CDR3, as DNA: TGCGCCAGCAGCCAAGAGGTGACAGGCCTCTCCAATGAGCAGTTCTTC.

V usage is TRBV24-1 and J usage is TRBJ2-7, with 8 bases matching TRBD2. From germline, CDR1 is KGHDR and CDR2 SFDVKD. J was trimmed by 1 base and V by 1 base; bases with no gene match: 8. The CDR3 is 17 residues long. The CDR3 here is CATSDFRGSSGSYEQYF. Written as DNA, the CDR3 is TGTGCCACCAGTGATTTTCGTGGGTCTAGCGGGTCCTACGAGCAGTACTTC.

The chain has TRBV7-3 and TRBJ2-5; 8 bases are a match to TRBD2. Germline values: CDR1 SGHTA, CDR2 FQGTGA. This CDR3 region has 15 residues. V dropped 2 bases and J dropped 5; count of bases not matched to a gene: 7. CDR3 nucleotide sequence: TGTGCCAGCAGCTTAGGGACTAGTGTGGGTGAGACCCAGTACTTC. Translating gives CASSLGTSVGETQYF.

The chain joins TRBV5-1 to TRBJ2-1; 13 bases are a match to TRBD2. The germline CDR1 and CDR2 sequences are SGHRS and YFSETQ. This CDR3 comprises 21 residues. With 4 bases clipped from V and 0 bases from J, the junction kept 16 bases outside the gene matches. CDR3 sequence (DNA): TGCGCCAGCAGCCACTGGGGACTAGCGGGGCTAATGACTTCCTCCTACAATGAGCAGTTCTTC. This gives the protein CASSHWGLAGLMTSSYNEQFF.

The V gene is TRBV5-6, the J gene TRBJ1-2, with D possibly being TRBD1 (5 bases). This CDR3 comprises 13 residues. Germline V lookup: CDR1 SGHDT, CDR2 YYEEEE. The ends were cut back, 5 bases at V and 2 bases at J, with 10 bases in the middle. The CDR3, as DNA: TGTGCCAGCAGGCGGCGGGACAACTATGGCTACACCTTC. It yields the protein CASRRRDNYGYTF. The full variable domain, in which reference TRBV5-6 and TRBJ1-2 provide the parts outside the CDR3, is DAGVTQSPTHLIKTRGQQVTLRCSPKSGHDTVSWYQQALGQGPQFIFQYYEEEERQRGNFPDRFSGHQFPNYSSELNVNALLLGDSALYLCASRRRDNYGYTFGSGTRLTVV.

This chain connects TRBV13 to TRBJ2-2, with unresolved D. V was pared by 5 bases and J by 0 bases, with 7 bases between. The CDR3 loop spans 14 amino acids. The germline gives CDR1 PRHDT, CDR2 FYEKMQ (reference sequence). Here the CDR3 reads CASSPFANTGELFF. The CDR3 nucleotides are TGTGCCAGCAGCCCGTTCGCGAACACCGGGGAGCTGTTTTTT.

CDR3 amino acids: CATSPGQNTGELFF. The CDR3 region has the DNA TGTGCCACCAGTCCAGGGCAGAACACCGGGGAGCTGTTTTTT. The rearrangement links TRBV24-1 to TRBJ2-2, with D perhaps TRBD1 (5 bases). CDR1 KGHDR and CDR2 SFDVKD come from the germline V gene. Trimming cost V 6 bases and J 1 base, with 8 bases left between them. CDR3 size: 14 residues.

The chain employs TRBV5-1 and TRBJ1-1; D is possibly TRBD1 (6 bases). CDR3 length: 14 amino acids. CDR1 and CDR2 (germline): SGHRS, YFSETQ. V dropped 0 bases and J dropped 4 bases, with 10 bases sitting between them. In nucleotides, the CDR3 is TGCGCCAGCAGCTTGGAGAGCAGGGGCACTGAAGCTTTCTTT. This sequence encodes CASSLESRGTEAFF.

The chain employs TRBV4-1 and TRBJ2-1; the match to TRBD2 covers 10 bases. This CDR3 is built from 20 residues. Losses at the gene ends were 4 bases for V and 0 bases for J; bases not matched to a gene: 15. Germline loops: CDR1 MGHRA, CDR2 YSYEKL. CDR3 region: CASSLQGQSSSGGSYNEQFF. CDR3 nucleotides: TGCGCCAGCAGCCTACAGGGACAGTCATCTAGCGGGGGCTCCTACAATGAGCAGTTCTTC.

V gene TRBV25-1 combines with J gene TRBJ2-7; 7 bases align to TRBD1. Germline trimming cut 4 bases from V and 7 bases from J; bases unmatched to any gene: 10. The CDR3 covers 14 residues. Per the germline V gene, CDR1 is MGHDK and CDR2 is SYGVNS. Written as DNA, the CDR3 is TGTGCCAGCAGTGGGACAGGCATCACTGGAGAGCAGTACTTC. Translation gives CASSGTGITGEQYF.

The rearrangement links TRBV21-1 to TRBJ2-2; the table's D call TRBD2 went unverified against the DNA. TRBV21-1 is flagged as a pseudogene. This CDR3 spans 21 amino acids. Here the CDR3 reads CASSLMPVGTSGRPGTGELFF. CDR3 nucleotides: TGTGCCAGCAGCCTCATGCCAGTGGGGACTAGCGGGAGGCCGGGAACCGGGGAGCTGTTTTTT.

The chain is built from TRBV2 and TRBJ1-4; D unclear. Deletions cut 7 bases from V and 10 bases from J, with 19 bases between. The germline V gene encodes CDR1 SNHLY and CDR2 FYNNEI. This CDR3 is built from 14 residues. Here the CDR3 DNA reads TGTGCCAGCACCCCTCCGGACCGAGGAGGAAAACTGTTTTTT. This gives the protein CASTPPDRGGKLFF.

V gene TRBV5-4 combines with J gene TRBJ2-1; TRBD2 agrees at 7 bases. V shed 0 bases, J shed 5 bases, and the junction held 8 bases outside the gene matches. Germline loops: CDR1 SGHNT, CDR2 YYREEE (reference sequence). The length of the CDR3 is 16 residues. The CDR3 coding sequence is TGTGCCAGCAGCTTGGATCTCACGGGGGGTAACAATGAGCAGTTCTTC. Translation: CASSLDLTGGNNEQFF.

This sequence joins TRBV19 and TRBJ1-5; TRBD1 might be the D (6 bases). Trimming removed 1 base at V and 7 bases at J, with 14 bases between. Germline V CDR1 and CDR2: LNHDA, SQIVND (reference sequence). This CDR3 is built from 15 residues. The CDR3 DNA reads TGTGCCAGTAGTATAGCGGGGCAGGGGTCCCAGCCCCAGCATTTT. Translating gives CASSIAGQGSQPQHF.

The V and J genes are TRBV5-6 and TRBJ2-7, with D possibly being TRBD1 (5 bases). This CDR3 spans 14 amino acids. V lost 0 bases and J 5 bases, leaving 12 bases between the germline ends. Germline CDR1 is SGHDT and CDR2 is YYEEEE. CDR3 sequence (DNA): TGTGCCAGCAGCTTGGGGACATACAAAAACGAGCAGTACTTC. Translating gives CASSLGTYKNEQYF.

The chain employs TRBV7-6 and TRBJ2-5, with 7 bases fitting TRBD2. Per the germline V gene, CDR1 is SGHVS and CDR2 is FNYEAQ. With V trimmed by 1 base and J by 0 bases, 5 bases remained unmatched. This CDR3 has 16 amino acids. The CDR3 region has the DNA TGTGCCAGCAGCTTAGGGGCGGGAGCGTACCAAGAGACCCAGTACTTC. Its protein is CASSLGAGAYQETQYF.

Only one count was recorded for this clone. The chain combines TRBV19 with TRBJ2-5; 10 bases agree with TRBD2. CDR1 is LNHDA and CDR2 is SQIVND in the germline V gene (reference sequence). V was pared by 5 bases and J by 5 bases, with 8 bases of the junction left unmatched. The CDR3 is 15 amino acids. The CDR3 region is CASSQAGGPGETQYF. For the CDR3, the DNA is TGTGCCAGTAGTCAAGCGGGAGGGCCGGGGGAGACCCAGTACTTC.

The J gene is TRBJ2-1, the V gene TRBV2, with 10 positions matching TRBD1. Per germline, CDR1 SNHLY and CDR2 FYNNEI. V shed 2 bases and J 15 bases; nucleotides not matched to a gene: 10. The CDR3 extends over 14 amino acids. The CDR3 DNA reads TGTGCCAGCAGTGAATGGGCCGACAGGGGGCGTTTGTTCTTC. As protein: CASSEWADRGRLFF.

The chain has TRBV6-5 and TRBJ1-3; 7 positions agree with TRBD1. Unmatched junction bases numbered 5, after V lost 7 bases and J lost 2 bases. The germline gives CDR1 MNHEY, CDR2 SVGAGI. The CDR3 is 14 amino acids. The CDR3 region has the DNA TGTGCCAGCATTCGGGACAGCACTGGAAACACCATATATTTT. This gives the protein CASIRDSTGNTIYF.

The CDR3 region is CASSQRSGTSGDGTQYF. The DNA of the CDR3 is TGTGCCAGCAGCCAAAGGTCCGGGACTAGCGGGGATGGCACGCAGTATTTT. This chain joins TRBV3-1 (or the pseudogene TRBV3-2) and TRBJ2-3; TRBD2 matches 13 bases. V gave up 2 bases and J gave up 9 bases; unmatched junction bases: 11. Germline V gene sequence: CDR1 LGHDT, CDR2 YNNKEL (reference sequence). The CDR3 is made up of 17 amino acids.

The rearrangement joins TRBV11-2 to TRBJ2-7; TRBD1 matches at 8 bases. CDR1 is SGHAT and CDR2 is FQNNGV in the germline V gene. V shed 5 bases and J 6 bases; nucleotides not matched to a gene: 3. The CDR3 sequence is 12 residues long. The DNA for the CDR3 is TGTGCCAGCAGCCTGGACAGGGCCGAGCAGTACTTC. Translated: CASSLDRAEQYF. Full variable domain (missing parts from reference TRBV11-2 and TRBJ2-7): EAGVAQSPRYKIIEKRQSVAFWCNPISGHATLYWYQQILGQGPKLLIQFQNNGVVDDSQLPKDRFSAERLKGVDSTLKIQPAKLEDSAVYLCASSLDRAEQYFGPGTRLTVT.

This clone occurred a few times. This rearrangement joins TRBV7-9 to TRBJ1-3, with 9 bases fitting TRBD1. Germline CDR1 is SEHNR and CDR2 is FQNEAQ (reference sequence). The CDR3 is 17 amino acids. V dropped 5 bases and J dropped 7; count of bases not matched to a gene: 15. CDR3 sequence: CASSTLKQGATRNTIYF. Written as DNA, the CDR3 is TGTGCCAGCAGCACACTTAAACAGGGGGCAACTCGGAACACCATATATTTT. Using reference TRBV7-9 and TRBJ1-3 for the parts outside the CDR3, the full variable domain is DTGVSQNPRHKITKRGQNVTFRCDPISEHNRLYWYRQTLGQGPEFLTYFQNEAQLEKSRLLSDRFSAERPKGSFSTLEIQRTEQGDSAMYLCASSTLKQGATRNTIYFGEGSWLTVV.

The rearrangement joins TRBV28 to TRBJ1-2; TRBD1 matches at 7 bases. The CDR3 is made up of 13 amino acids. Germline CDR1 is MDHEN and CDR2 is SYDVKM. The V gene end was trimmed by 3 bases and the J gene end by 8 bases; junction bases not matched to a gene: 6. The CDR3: CASSFGQALGYTF. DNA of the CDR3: TGTGCCAGCAGTTTTGGACAGGCTCTGGGCTACACCTTC.

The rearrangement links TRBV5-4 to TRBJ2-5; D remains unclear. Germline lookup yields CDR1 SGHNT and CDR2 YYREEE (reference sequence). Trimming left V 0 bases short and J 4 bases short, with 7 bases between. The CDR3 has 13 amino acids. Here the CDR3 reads CASSLGQRETQYF. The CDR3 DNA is TGTGCCAGCAGCTTGGGACAAAGAGAGACCCAGTACTTC.

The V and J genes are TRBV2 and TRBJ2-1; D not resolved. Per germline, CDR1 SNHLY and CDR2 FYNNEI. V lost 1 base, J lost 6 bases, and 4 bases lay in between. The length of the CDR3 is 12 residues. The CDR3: CASSEEPNEQFF. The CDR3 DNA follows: TGTGCCAGCAGTGAAGAGCCCAATGAGCAGTTCTTC. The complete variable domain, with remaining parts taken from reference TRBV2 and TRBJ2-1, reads EPEVTQTPSHQVTQMGQEVILRCVPISNHLYFYWYRQILGQKVEFLVSFYNNEISEKSEIFDDQFSVERPDGSNFTLKIRSTKLEDSAMYFCASSEEPNEQFFGPGTRLTVL.

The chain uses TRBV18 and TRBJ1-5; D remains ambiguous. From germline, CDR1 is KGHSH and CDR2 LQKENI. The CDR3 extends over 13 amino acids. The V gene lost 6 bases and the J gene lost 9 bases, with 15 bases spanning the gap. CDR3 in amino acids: CASSLGGSGPQHF. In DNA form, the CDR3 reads TGTGCCAGCTCGCTTGGCGGCTCCGGGCCCCAGCATTTT.